Below are 2 T cell receptor beta chains sequenced from a single sample in a study of blood T cell repertoires in COVID-19. Here immunoSEQ multiplex PCR was the method, and the copy in TCRdb shows in-frame clones only, minus some. The table includes around 390,000 clones, approximately 90% detected once. Sequencing was done on a sample of PBMCs or T cells enriched from blood (not recorded which). The receptor source for this set is a woman between 45 and 65 years old who had recovered from COVID-19.

The chain joins TRBV25-1 to TRBJ1-2; D possibly corresponds to TRBD1 (6 bases). Germline V lookup: CDR1 MGHDK, CDR2 SYGVNS. V dropped 8 bases and J dropped 2 bases, with 12 bases sitting between them. This CDR3 comprises 13 residues. CDR3 in DNA: TGTGCCAGCCGAACAGGGTCGAACTATGGCTACACCTTC. This translates into CASRTGSNYGYTF.

The chain combines TRBV5-6 with TRBJ1-5; D perhaps matches TRBD1 (5 bases). CDR3 length: 13 amino acids. Looked up from germline, CDR1 is SGHDT and CDR2 is YYEEEE. V lost 5 bases and J 6 bases, leaving 12 bases between the germline ends. In nucleotides, the CDR3 is TGTGCCAGCAGACCCCCGGGGGGTCAGCCCCAGCATTTT. This gives the protein CASRPPGGQPQHF.